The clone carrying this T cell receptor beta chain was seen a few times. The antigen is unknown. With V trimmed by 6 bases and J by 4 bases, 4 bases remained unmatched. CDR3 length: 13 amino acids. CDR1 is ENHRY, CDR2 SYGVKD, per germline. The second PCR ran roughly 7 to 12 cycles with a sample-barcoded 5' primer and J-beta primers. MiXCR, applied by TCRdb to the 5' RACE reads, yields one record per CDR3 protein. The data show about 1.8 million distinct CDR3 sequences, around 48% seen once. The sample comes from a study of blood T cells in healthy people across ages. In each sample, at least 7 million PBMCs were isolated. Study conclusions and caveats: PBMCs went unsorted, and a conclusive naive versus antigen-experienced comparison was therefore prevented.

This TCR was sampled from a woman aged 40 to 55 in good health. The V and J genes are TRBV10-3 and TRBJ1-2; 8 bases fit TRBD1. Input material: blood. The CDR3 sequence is CAIRDRDVYGYTF. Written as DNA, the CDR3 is TGTGCCATCAGGGACAGGGACGTCTATGGCTACACCTTC.